The 31 T cell receptor beta chains in this list originate from one sample, sequenced in a study of beta chain features in type 1 diabetes. Study findings and constraints: There was a moderate but significant shortening of TCRB CDR3s in all four CD4+ subsets of Type 1 diabetes patients.

For these TCRs, the target antigens are not known. As every portion of the isolated RNA was reverse transcribed, the sequencing read expressed TCRB transcripts. Here immunoSEQ multiplex PCR was the method, and the copy in TCRdb shows in-frame clones only, minus some. Of approximately 240,000 clones in the sample, roughly 17% were seen once. The sequenced sample consisted of naive CD4+ T cells from blood. Receptors were obtained from a man aged 25 to 40 with type 1 diabetes.

This clone has only a few counts. The V and J genes are TRBV4-1 and TRBJ1-2; D uncertain. The CDR3 spans 15 residues. Germline V gene lookup returns CDR1 MGHRA and CDR2 YSYEKL. V lost 0 bases to trimming and J lost 4 bases, with 12 bases between them. The CDR3 DNA reads TGCGCCAGCAGCCAAGATCTAGCGGGGATCTATGGCTACACCTTC. This codes for CASSQDLAGIYGYTF.

This clone was seen more than once but under ten times. The rearrangement joins TRBV13 to TRBJ2-7; TRBD2 might be the D (6 bases). The CDR3 has 14 residues. The V gene lost 5 bases and the J gene lost 2 bases, with 13 bases spanning the gap. Germline CDR1 PRHDT, CDR2 FYEKMQ (reference sequence). The CDR3 spells CASSRGWRAYEQYF. The CDR3 bases are TGTGCCAGCAGCCGGGGGTGGCGGGCCTACGAGCAGTACTTC.

This clone was seen ten or more times. The chain links TRBV29-1 to TRBJ2-7; 8 nucleotides line up with TRBD1. The J segment lost 0 bases and the V segment lost 5 bases, leaving 6 bases of the junction unmatched. The CDR3 length is 14 residues. Germline CDR1 and CDR2: SQVTM and ANQGSEA. This CDR3 is CSVTDRGLSYEQYF. The CDR3 DNA reads as TGCAGCGTTACTGACAGGGGACTCTCCTACGAGCAGTACTTC.

For this clone: This sample includes further DNA sequences coding for the same CDR3. The rearrangement links TRBV7-2 to TRBJ2-6; D possibly corresponds to TRBD1 (5 bases). The CDR3 is made up of 15 amino acids. Trimming removed 2 bases from V and 2 bases from J, with 7 bases in between. Germline CDR1 reads SGHTA; CDR2 reads FQGNSA. CDR3 region: CASSLQGAGANVLTF. CDR3 nucleotides: TGTGCCAGCAGCTTACAGGGCGCTGGGGCCAACGTCCTGACTTTC.

This chain connects TRBV28 to TRBJ2-1; D remains ambiguous. Germline V gene sequence: CDR1 MDHEN, CDR2 SYDVKM. Trimming pared 7 bases from V and 2 bases from J, leaving 12 bases between. CDR3 size: 14 residues. The CDR3 protein is CASIGQIPYNEQFF. CDR3 sequence (DNA): TGTGCCAGCATTGGGCAGATTCCCTACAATGAGCAGTTCTTC.

In this sample, this clone turned up a few times. V gene TRBV12-5 combines with J gene TRBJ1-1; D ambiguous. Germline V CDR1 and CDR2: LGHNT, FRNRAP. The CDR3 extends over 12 amino acids. The germline V and J ends were trimmed by 7 bases and 5 bases, with 11 bases remaining between them. The DNA for the CDR3 is TGTGCTAGTGCCCAAACACGAACTGAAGCTTTCTTT. This codes for CASAQTRTEAFF. The whole variable domain, filled in from reference TRBV12-5 and TRBJ1-1, reads DARVTQTPRHKVTEMGQEVTMRCQPILGHNTVFWYRQTMMQGLELLAYFRNRAPLDDSGMPKDRFSAEMPDATLATLKIQPSEPRDSAVYFCASAQTRTEAFFGQGTRLTVV.

This clone was counted between two and nine times. The gene calls are TRBV7-8 and TRBJ2-2; D possibly uses TRBD1 or TRBD2 (5 bases each). There are 16 residues in the CDR3. V lost 5 bases, J lost 2 bases, and 15 bases lay in between. Germline V lookup: CDR1 SGHVS, CDR2 FQNEAQ. CDR3 sequence reads: CASSPGTLGNTGELFF. CDR3 bases: TGTGCCAGCAGCCCCGGGACCCTCGGAAACACCGGGGAGCTGTTTTTT.

The table lists this clone with a count of one. The CDR3: CASSFWSVTDTQYF. The CDR3 DNA follows: TGTGCCAGCAGTTTTTGGTCAGTAACAGATACGCAGTATTTT. This rearrangement joins TRBV28 to TRBJ2-3; D remains ambiguous. This CDR3 is 14 amino acids long. Germline V gene sequence: CDR1 MDHEN, CDR2 SYDVKM. Trimming took off 3 bases at V and 3 bases at J, with 10 bases between the two ends.

A few counts support this clone. This chain joins TRBV29-1 and TRBJ2-1; D may be TRBD2 (6 bases). V was shortened by 4 bases and J by 3 bases, with 13 bases between the two germline ends. The germline V gene encodes CDR1 SQVTM and CDR2 ANQGSEA. The CDR3 runs 14 residues. This CDR3 is CSVGGGALYNEQFF. The CDR3 DNA is TGCAGCGTTGGCGGCGGGGCGCTCTACAATGAGCAGTTCTTC.

This clone came up a few times. The genes are TRBV28 and TRBJ2-7; D not certain. The CDR3 is made up of 11 amino acids. Deletions cut 5 bases from V and 0 bases from J, with 2 bases between. CDR1 MDHEN and CDR2 SYDVKM come from the germline V gene. This CDR3 reads CASSTSYEQYF. The CDR3 DNA reads as TGTGCCAGCAGTACCTCCTACGAGCAGTACTTC.

This clone was picked up a small number of times. V usage is TRBV7-9 and J usage is TRBJ2-1; 7 nucleotides match TRBD1. V was pared by 4 bases and J by 4 bases, with 1 base of the junction left unmatched. CDR3 length equals 13 residues. From germline, CDR1 is SEHNR and CDR2 FQNEAQ (reference sequence). CDR3 bases: TGTGCCAGCAGCTCGACAGGGTACAATGAGCAGTTCTTC. This gives the protein CASSSTGYNEQFF.

This clone has only a few counts. The CDR3 loop is CASSARTGMPTQYF. Here the CDR3 DNA reads TGTGCCAGCAGCGCCAGGACCGGGATGCCGACCCAGTACTTC. V gene TRBV9 combines with J gene TRBJ2-5; tentative D call: TRBD2 (5 bases). Germline V gene lookup returns CDR1 SGDLS and CDR2 YYNGEE. The CDR3 has 14 residues. V dropped 3 bases and J dropped 7 bases, with 16 bases sitting between them.

This clone showed up just a few times. The junction differs from germline at one of its ends, possibly a read error. The rearrangement links TRBV30 to TRBJ2-6; D remains unclear. Per the germline V gene, CDR1 is GTSNPN and CDR2 is SVGIG (reference sequence). The CDR3 is made up of 12 amino acids. This CDR3 is CAWSGAGRVRTF. The CDR3 coding sequence is TGTGCCTGGAGTGGGGCAGGACGGGTCCGGACTTTC.

J is TRBJ2-5 and V is TRBV2; unclear D gene. Per the germline V gene, CDR1 is SNHLY and CDR2 is FYNNEI. The CDR3 has 12 residues. V was clipped by 6 bases and J by 3 bases, with 8 bases between them. CDR3 residues: CASRTREETQYF. The CDR3, as DNA: TGTGCCAGCAGAACAAGGGAAGAGACCCAGTACTTC.

V usage is TRBV19 and J usage is TRBJ2-7; no definite D call. The V end was cut by 4 bases, the J end by 1 base, with 8 bases between. Germline V lookup: CDR1 LNHDA, CDR2 SQIVND (reference sequence). The CDR3 is 13 residues long. CDR3 sequence: CASSTQLSYEQYF. The CDR3 bases are TGTGCCAGTAGTACACAATTATCCTACGAGCAGTACTTC.

In its sample, this clone was seen a few times. This chain joins TRBV7-2 and TRBJ1-2, with unresolved D. The CDR3 consists of 12 residues. In germline, CDR1 is SGHTA, CDR2 FQGNSA. Trimming removed 5 bases at V and 8 bases at J, with 12 bases between. CDR3 coding DNA: TGTGCCAGCAGCAGTCCCTTTAACGGCTACACCTTC. Encoded protein: CASSSPFNGYTF.

This clone has just a few counts. V gene TRBV28 combines with J gene TRBJ1-2, with 9 bases identical to TRBD1. Germline CDR1 MDHEN, CDR2 SYDVKM. With V trimmed by 6 bases and J by 6 bases, 5 bases remained unmatched. The length of the CDR3 is 13 residues. CDR3 sequence reads: CASRHWTGDGYTF. The CDR3 coding sequence is TGTGCCAGCAGACACTGGACAGGGGATGGCTACACCTTC.

This clone was seen a handful of times. The V gene is TRBV7-2, the J gene TRBJ2-7; 7 nucleotides match TRBD2. The CDR3 has 15 residues. Germline CDR1 reads SGHTA; CDR2 reads FQGNSA. V lost 3 bases and J lost 0; bases outside the gene matches: 5. CDR3 amino acids: CASSFGGRVSYEQYF. CDR3 bases: TGTGCCAGCAGCTTTGGTGGGAGGGTCTCCTACGAGCAGTACTTC.

This clone was observed a handful of times. The gene calls are TRBV28 and TRBJ2-3; D gene unclear. Trimming removed 10 bases from V and 2 bases from J, with 7 bases in between. CDR3 length: 11 amino acids. The germline V gene has CDR1 MDHEN and CDR2 SYDVKM. As DNA, the CDR3 is TGTGCCATCACTACCACAGATACGCAGTATTTT. As protein: CAITTTDTQYF. The full variable domain, its missing parts supplied by reference TRBV28 and TRBJ2-3, is DVKVTQSSRYLVKRTGEKVFLECVQDMDHENMFWYRQDPGLGLRLIYFSYDVKMKEKGDIPEGYSVSREKKERFSLILESASTNQTSMYLCAITTTDTQYFGPGTRLTVL.

This clone came up a few times. The V and J genes are TRBV30 and TRBJ2-7; D may be TRBD1 or TRBD2 (5 bases each). Trimming took off 3 bases at V and 2 bases at J, with 17 bases between the two ends. The CDR3 is 15 amino acids. Per the germline V gene, CDR1 is GTSNPN and CDR2 is SVGIG (reference sequence). CDR3 DNA sequence: TGTGCCTGGAGGCCGCCGGGACGGGGAGCCTACGAGCAGTACTTC. It encodes CAWRPPGRGAYEQYF.

V is TRBV30 and J is TRBJ2-1; 7 nucleotides line up with TRBD1. CDR1 is GTSNPN, CDR2 SVGIG, per germline (reference sequence). This CDR3 has 16 amino acids. The V segment lost 1 base and the J segment 5 bases; nucleotides outside the gene matches: 11. The CDR3 spells CAWSDMVQGSNNEQFF. CDR3 DNA sequence: TGTGCCTGGAGTGATATGGTACAGGGGAGCAACAATGAGCAGTTCTTC.

Points on this clone: The sample has other DNA sequences that encode this CDR3 too. V is TRBV4-1 and J is TRBJ2-7; D is ambiguous. Germline lookup yields CDR1 MGHRA and CDR2 YSYEKL. The CDR3 extends over 12 amino acids. V lost 5 bases, J lost 2 bases, and 7 bases lay in between. This CDR3 is CASSGRAYEQYF. CDR3 bases: TGCGCCAGCAGCGGCAGAGCCTACGAGCAGTACTTC.

J is TRBJ2-7 and V is TRBV7-9; 7 nucleotides match TRBD2. The CDR3 contains 15 residues. V shed 3 bases, J shed 6 bases, and the junction held 11 bases outside the gene matches. Germline V gene sequence: CDR1 SEHNR, CDR2 FQNEAQ (reference sequence). The CDR3 here is CASSFGSTSIREQYF. The CDR3, as DNA: TGTGCCAGCAGCTTTGGGTCGACTAGCATTCGCGAGCAGTACTTC.

This clone has more than one count but fewer than ten. The chain employs TRBV6-6 and TRBJ2-7; 8 positions agree with TRBD1. J gave up 6 bases and V 5 bases, and 6 bases lay outside the gene matches. Germline values: CDR1 MNHNY, CDR2 SVGAGI (reference sequence). This CDR3 is 13 amino acids long. CDR3 DNA sequence: TGTGCCAGCAGTACGGGACAGGACAGCGAGCAGTACTTC. Translated, it gives CASSTGQDSEQYF.

The chain carries TRBV4-1 and TRBJ2-3, with D hard to call. In germline, CDR1 is MGHRA, CDR2 YSYEKL. This CDR3 has 14 amino acids. Trimming removed 0 bases at V and 2 bases at J, with 6 bases between. The CDR3 here is CASSQDRHTDTQYF. CDR3 coding DNA: TGCGCCAGCAGCCAAGATCGGCACACAGATACGCAGTATTTT.

The chain joins TRBV7-2 to TRBJ2-5; a possible D gene is TRBD1 (5 bases). This CDR3 region has 14 residues. Trimming took 5 bases from V and 1 from J, leaving 11 bases between them. Germline V gene sequence: CDR1 SGHTA, CDR2 FQGNSA. CDR3 sequence: CASSRTGFQETQYF. CDR3 DNA: TGTGCCAGCAGCCGAACAGGATTCCAAGAGACCCAGTACTTC.

CDR3: CASWWTGANVLTF. CDR3 nucleotides: TGTGCCAGCTGGTGGACCGGGGCCAACGTCCTGACTTTC. V and J are TRBV2 and TRBJ2-6; D gene unclear. V was pared by 8 bases and J by 4 bases, with 9 bases between. From germline, CDR1 is SNHLY and CDR2 FYNNEI. The CDR3 runs to 13 residues.

The CDR3, as DNA: TGTGCTAGTGGTTTGATGACGACAGGGGCGGCCCGGGAGACCCAGTACTTC. Its translation is CASGLMTTGAARETQYF. The chain uses TRBV12-5 and TRBJ2-5; TRBD1 matches 8 bases. CDR3 length equals 17 residues. Unmatched junction bases numbered 13, after V lost 2 bases and J lost 5 bases. Germline CDR1 is LGHNT and CDR2 is FRNRAP.

The rearrangement joins TRBV18 to TRBJ2-3; D gene uncertain. V lost 0 bases and J 2 bases, leaving 6 bases between the germline ends. The CDR3 sequence is 14 residues long. The germline V gene has CDR1 KGHSH and CDR2 LQKENI. The CDR3 loop is CASSPPIATDTQYF. The DNA for the CDR3 is TGTGCCAGCTCACCACCGATTGCCACAGATACGCAGTATTTT.

The chain has TRBV30 and TRBJ1-1; D ambiguous. The V and J ends lost 3 bases and 4 bases respectively, with 9 bases between them. Germline CDR1 is GTSNPN and CDR2 is SVGIG (reference sequence). The CDR3 consists of 12 residues. The DNA for the CDR3 is TGTGCCTGGAGAAGAGGCGGCACTGAAGCTTTCTTT. It yields the protein CAWRRGGTEAFF.

This clone was found a few times. The J gene is TRBJ2-3, the V gene TRBV29-1; 9 nucleotides line up with TRBD1. Germline loops: CDR1 SQVTM, CDR2 ANQGSEA. Germline trimming cut 5 bases from V and 1 base from J; bases unmatched to any gene: 4. CDR3 length: 14 amino acids. CDR3 sequence: CSVIGDRGTDTQYF. Here the CDR3 DNA reads TGCAGCGTTATCGGGGACAGGGGCACAGATACGCAGTATTTT.